The 17 T cell receptor beta chains listed next were all sequenced from one sample in a study of T cells in women clearing cervical HPV infection. Produced via immunoSEQ multiplex PCR; TCRdb's table is partial and in-frame only. The sample is made up of under 50,000 clones, and the top ten hold more than 0.8% of it. Sequences were obtained from blood buffy coat. Source of these receptors: a woman between 18 and 69 years old with a cervical HPV16 infection that either progressed to CIN3+ or cleared (not recorded which).

As regards this clone: The sequenced fragment ends 3 residues before the CDR3 boundary, so the rest is inferred from the germline J gene. V usage is TRBV20-1 and J usage is TRBJ2-3; 7 nucleotides align to TRBD2. Germline values: CDR1 DFQATT, CDR2 SNEGSKA (reference sequence). The CDR3 sequence is 14 residues long. The sequenced part of the CDR3 DNA is TGCAGTGCTGACCTTAGCGGGCCGGGAGAGACG. As protein: CSADLSGPGET. The entire CDR3 sequence reads CSADLSGPGETQYF.

Turning to this clone: The CDR3 end falls 3 residues outside the read, so it is completed with the germline J gene. The chain is built from TRBV5-5 and TRBJ2-3; D gene ambiguous. The germline CDR1 and CDR2 sequences are SGHKS and YYEKEE (reference sequence). The CDR3 is 13 amino acids. CDR3: CASSLTLQETQYF. The covered CDR3 bases are TGTGCCAGCAGCTTAACATTACAAGAGACG.

A word on this clone: The read terminates 3 residues ahead of where the CDR3 ends, so the germline J gene completes it. V gene TRBV13 combines with J gene TRBJ2-5; TRBD1 agrees at 10 bases. This CDR3 has 15 residues. Trimming took 5 bases from V and 4 from J; bases not matched to a gene: 7. From germline, CDR1 is PRHDT and CDR2 FYEKMQ (reference sequence). The covered CDR3 bases are TGTGCCAGCAGCATCCGGGACAGGGGTCCAGAGACC. As protein: CASSIRDRGPET. The whole CDR3 reads CASSIRDRGPETQYF.

Notes on this clone: The CDR3 extends 3 residues past the end of the read, so its final part is completed from the germline J gene. V and J are TRBV20-1 and TRBJ2-7; TRBD2 agrees at 8 bases. The CDR3 extends over 12 amino acids. Losses at the gene ends were 6 bases for V and 2 bases for J; bases not matched to a gene: 3. Germline V gene data show CDR1 as DFQATT and CDR2 as SNEGSKA (reference sequence). The CDR3 reads CSASGGPYEQYF. CDR3 bases read: TGCAGTGCCTCGGGGGGGCCCTACGAG.

The covered CDR3 bases are TGTGCCAGCAGCCCCCACAGGGTTTACAATGAG. Protein: CASSPHRVYNE. Given in full, the CDR3 is CASSPHRVYNEQFF. The chain combines TRBV14 with TRBJ2-1; weak D call: TRBD1 (6 bases). The read terminates 3 residues ahead of where the CDR3 ends, so the germline J gene completes it. The CDR3 loop spans 14 amino acids. The germline gives CDR1 SGHDN, CDR2 FVKESK. V lost 4 bases and J lost 4, with 11 bases in between.

As to this clone: The same CDR3 arises from other DNA sequences in this sample as well. The CDR3 DNA, read in part, is TGTGCCAGCGGGACAAACAGGGGGCTAAACTATGGC. Translation: CASGTNRGLNYG. The entire CDR3 sequence reads CASGTNRGLNYGYTF. The V call is TRBV7-9, the J call TRBJ1-2; TRBD1 matches at 9 bases. The read halts 3 residues ahead of the CDR3 end, with the missing end drawn from the germline J gene. This CDR3 spans 15 amino acids. V shed 8 bases, J shed 2 bases, and the junction held 9 bases outside the gene matches. CDR1 SEHNR and CDR2 FQNEAQ come from the germline V gene (reference sequence).

About this clone: The CDR3 goes on 3 residues after the read ends, and that part is filled in from the germline J gene. The chain uses TRBV29-1 and TRBJ2-7; D possibly corresponds to TRBD2 (6 bases). Germline values: CDR1 SQVTM, CDR2 ANQGSEA. Trimming cost V 5 bases and J 4 bases, with 15 bases left between them. The CDR3 extends over 13 amino acids. The covered CDR3 bases are TGCAGCGTTTCCGGGGGACCTACATACGAG. Protein sequence: CSVSGGPTYE. The complete CDR3 sequence is CSVSGGPTYEQYF.

Points on this clone: The missing CDR3 end, 3 residues past where the read stops, is filled in from the germline J gene. This chain connects TRBV20-1 to TRBJ1-6; the D is unclear. V was trimmed by 3 bases and J by 6 bases, leaving 12 bases between them. The CDR3 consists of 14 residues. Germline V CDR1 and CDR2: DFQATT, SNEGSKA (reference sequence). The CDR3 bases that were read are TGCAGTGCTAGTATGAGGGTTCCTAATTCACCC. It is translated as CSASMRVPNSP. The whole CDR3 is CSASMRVPNSPLHF.

To note about this clone: The read finishes 3 residues shy of the CDR3 end, and the germline J gene is used to complete it. The V and J genes are TRBV5-1 and TRBJ2-4; a possible D gene is TRBD2 (7 bases). Per the germline V gene, CDR1 is SGHRS and CDR2 is YFSETQ. Deletions cut 2 bases from V and 4 bases from J, with 13 bases between. The CDR3 loop spans 15 amino acids. CDR3 protein: CASSLRGAAKNIQYF. The covered CDR3 bases are TGCGCCAGCAGCTTACGGGGGGCGGCTAAAAACATT.

Note on this clone: Read coverage stops 3 residues before the CDR3 terminus; the germline J gene supplies the remainder. The chain combines TRBV11-2 with TRBJ2-1, with TRBD2 identical over 13 bases. There are 14 residues in the CDR3. V gave up 8 bases and J gave up 8 bases; unmatched junction bases: 6. Germline-derived CDR1 and CDR2 are SGHAT and FQNNGV. The CDR3: CASGLAGEGDEQFF. The part of the CDR3 DNA that was read is TGTGCCAGCGGACTAGCGGGGGAAGGGGATGAG.

Worth noting for this clone: The CDR3 end falls 3 residues outside the read, so it is completed with the germline J gene. The rearrangement links TRBV5-1 to TRBJ1-4; 8 bases agree with TRBD1. CDR1 is SGHRS, CDR2 YFSETQ, per germline. The CDR3 covers 14 residues. Germline trimming cut 2 bases from V and 6 bases from J; bases unmatched to any gene: 3. This chain's CDR3 is CASSFDRGYEKLFF. The CDR3 DNA, read in part, is TGCGCCAGCAGCTTCGACAGGGGTTATGAAAAA.

In the case of this clone: The read falls 3 residues short of the CDR3 end, and the missing part is taken from the germline J gene. V is TRBV5-1 and J is TRBJ2-7; 7 positions match TRBD2. Germline assignment: CDR1 SGHRS and CDR2 YFSETQ. This CDR3 spans 14 amino acids. V shed 1 base, J shed 2 bases, and the junction held 3 bases outside the gene matches. The DNA read from the CDR3 is TGCGCCAGCAGCTTGACGAGCGGGGCCTACGAG. Its translation: CASSLTSGAYE. The CDR3 reads in full as CASSLTSGAYEQYF.

As concerns this clone: The CDR3 end is not reached by the read, which stops 3 residues before it; the germline J gene fills it in. The genes are TRBV20-1 and TRBJ1-4; TRBD1 aligns across 7 bases. Trimming cost V 1 base and J 1 base; bases outside gene matches: 9. The CDR3 covers 17 residues. Germline V gene data show CDR1 as DFQATT and CDR2 as SNEGSKA (reference sequence). The CDR3 sequence is CSARGQGGSITNEKLFF. Partial CDR3 DNA: TGCAGTGCTAGAGGGCAGGGGGGAAGTATAACTAATGAAAAA.

About this clone itself: The DNA ends 3 residues before the CDR3 does, and the rest of the CDR3 is filled in from the germline J gene. V gene TRBV27 combines with J gene TRBJ2-3, with TRBD1 matching over 9 bases. The ends lost 5 bases at V and 2 bases at J; junction bases unmatched: 8. This CDR3 contains 16 residues. Germline loops: CDR1 MNHEY, CDR2 SMNVEV (reference sequence). The CDR3 DNA, read in part, is TGTGCCAGCAGTCCTTACAGGGGGCTGAACACAGATACG. It yields the protein CASSPYRGLNTDT. The entire CDR3 is CASSPYRGLNTDTQYF.

To note about this clone: The CDR3 is cut off 3 residues early in the read; its end comes from the germline J gene. The gene calls are TRBV10-2 and TRBJ1-1; 7 nucleotides match TRBD1. Trimming removed 10 bases from V and 0 bases from J; junction bases left unmatched: 5. Per germline, CDR1 WSHSY and CDR2 SAAADI. This CDR3 contains 13 residues. CDR3 DNA, as far as it was read: TGCGCCACCACGGGACAGATGAACACTGAA. Its translation: CATTGQMNTE. The entire CDR3 is CATTGQMNTEAFF.

Notes on this clone: The CDR3 is cut off 3 residues early in the read; its end comes from the germline J gene. V is TRBV7-2 and J is TRBJ2-3; 7 nucleotides match TRBD1. V was clipped by 3 bases and J by 4 bases; unmatched bases: 4. The CDR3 runs 14 residues. Germline lookup yields CDR1 SGHTA and CDR2 FQGNSA. The CDR3 spells CASSFDREADTQYF. The CDR3 DNA, read in part, is TGTGCCAGCAGCTTCGACAGGGAAGCAGATACG.

Comments on this clone: The observed sequence ends 3 residues before the CDR3 terminus, with the missing tail filled in from the germline J gene. V usage is TRBV28 and J usage is TRBJ2-1, with TRBD2 identical over 10 bases. The length of the CDR3 is 16 residues. Germline assignment: CDR1 MDHEN and CDR2 SYDVKM. V lost 6 bases, J lost 5 bases, and 10 bases stayed unmatched. The sequenced CDR3 bases are TGTGCCAGCAGCCCAGGGGGAGCGGGGGGGGACAATGAG. It translates to CASSPGGAGGDNE. The CDR3, in full, reads CASSPGGAGGDNEQFF.